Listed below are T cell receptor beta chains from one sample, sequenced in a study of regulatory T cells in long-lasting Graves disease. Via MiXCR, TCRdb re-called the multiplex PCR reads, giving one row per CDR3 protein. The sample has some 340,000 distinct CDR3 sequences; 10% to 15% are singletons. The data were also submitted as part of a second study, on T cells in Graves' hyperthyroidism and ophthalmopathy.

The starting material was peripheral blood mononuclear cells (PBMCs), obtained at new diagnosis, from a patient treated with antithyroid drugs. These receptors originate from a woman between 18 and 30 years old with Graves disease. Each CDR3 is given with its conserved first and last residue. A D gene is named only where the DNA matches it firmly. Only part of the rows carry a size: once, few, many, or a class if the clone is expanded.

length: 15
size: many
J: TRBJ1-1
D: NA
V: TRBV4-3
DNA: TGCGCCAGCAGCCAAGGAAGGGAGTTGGGCACTGAAGCTTTCTTT
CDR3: CASSQGRELGTEAFF

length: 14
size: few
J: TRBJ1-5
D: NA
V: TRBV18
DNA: TGTGCCAGCTCACCTGAAGGTGATAGTCAGCCCCAGCATTTT
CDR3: CASSPEGDSQPQHF

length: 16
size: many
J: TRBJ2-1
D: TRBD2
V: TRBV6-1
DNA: TGTGCCAGCAGATTCCGGAGCGGGAGCTCCTACAATGAGCAGTTCTTC
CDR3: CASRFRSGSSYNEQFF

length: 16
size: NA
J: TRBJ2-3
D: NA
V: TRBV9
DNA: TGTGCCAGCAGCGCCTCCGGGACGGTCGACACAGATACGCAGTATTTT
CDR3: CASSASGTVDTDTQYF

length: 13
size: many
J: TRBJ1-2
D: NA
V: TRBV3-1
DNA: TGTGCCAGCAGTTCCCAGTGGAACTATGGCTACACCTTC
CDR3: CASSSQWNYGYTF

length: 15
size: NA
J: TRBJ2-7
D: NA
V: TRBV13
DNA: TGTGCCAGCAGCTTCGACAGTCCAACGCAGGGGGAGCAGTACTTC
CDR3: CASSFDSPTQGEQYF

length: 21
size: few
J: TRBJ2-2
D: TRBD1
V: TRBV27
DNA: TGTGCCAGCAGTTACGAGATCCGGGGCAATCCGGGACAGGTTCTGGCCGGGGAGCTGTTTTTT
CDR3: CASSYEIRGNPGQVLAGELFF

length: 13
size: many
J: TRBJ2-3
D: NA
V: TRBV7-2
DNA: TGTGCCAGCAGGGGAGGAGGCGCAGATACGCAGTATTTT
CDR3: CASRGGGADTQYF

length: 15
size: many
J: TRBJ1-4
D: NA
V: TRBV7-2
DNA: TGTGCCAGCAGCTTAGCGGCGCATAGCAATGAAAAACTGTTTTTT
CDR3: CASSLAAHSNEKLFF

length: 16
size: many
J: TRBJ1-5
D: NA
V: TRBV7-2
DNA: TGTGCCAGCAGCTTAGCATACCAGGGGAGCAATCAGCCCCAGCATTTT
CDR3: CASSLAYQGSNQPQHF

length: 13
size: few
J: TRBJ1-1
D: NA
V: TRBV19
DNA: TGTGCCAGTAGTATAATGACCAACACTGAAGCTTTCTTT
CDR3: CASSIMTNTEAFF

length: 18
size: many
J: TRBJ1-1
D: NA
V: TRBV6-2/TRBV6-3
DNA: TGTGCCAGCAGTTACTCTTTCCCCCAGGGAGGGACAAACACTGAAGCTTTCTTT
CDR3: CASSYSFPQGGTNTEAFF

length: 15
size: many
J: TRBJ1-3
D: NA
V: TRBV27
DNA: TGTGCCAGCAGTGTGGACAGCTACTCTGGAAACACCATATATTTT
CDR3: CASSVDSYSGNTIYF

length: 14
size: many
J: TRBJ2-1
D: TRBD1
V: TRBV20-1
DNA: TGCAGTGCTAGAACTACGGGACAGGGCAATGAGCAGTTCTTC
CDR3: CSARTTGQGNEQFF

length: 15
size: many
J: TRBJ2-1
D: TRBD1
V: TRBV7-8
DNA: TGTGCCAGCAGCCCTACGACAGGGGCGAAAAGTGAGCAGTTCTTC
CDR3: CASSPTTGAKSEQFF

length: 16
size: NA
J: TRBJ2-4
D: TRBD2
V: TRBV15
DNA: TGTGCCACCAGCAGAACTAGCGGGAGCGATTCGAACATTCAGTACTTC
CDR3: CATSRTSGSDSNIQYF

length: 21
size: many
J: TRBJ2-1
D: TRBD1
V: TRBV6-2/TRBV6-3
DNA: TGTGCCAGCTCTCTCTCCCCGGACAGGGGGCCGGTCGGGAGAAAACGGAATGAGCAGTTCTTC
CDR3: CASSLSPDRGPVGRKRNEQFF

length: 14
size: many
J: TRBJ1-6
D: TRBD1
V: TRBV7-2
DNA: TGTGCCAGCAGCCTGGGAACGACAGGGAACCCCCTCCACTTT
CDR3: CASSLGTTGNPLHF

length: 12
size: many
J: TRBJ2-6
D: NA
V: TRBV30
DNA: TGTGCCTGGAGTGAACGACACAACGTCCTGACTTTC
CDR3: CAWSERHNVLTF

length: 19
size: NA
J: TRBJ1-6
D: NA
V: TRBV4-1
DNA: TGCGCCAGCAGCCAAGATGGGCCCCTTAGGGGGAATCAGGATTCACCCCTCCACTTT
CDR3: CASSQDGPLRGNQDSPLHF

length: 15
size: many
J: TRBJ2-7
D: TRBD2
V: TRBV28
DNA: TGTGCCAGCAGTTCAAGGGCTAGCGGAACCTACGAGCAGTACTTC
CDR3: CASSSRASGTYEQYF

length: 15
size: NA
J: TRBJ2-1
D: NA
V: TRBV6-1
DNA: TGTGCCAGCAGTGGGCCAGGGCAAACCTACAATGAGCAGTTCTTC
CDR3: CASSGPGQTYNEQFF

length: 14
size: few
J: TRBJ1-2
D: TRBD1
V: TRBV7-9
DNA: TGTGCCAGCAGCCCGACAGGGCTAGGCTATGGCTACACCTTC
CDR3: CASSPTGLGYGYTF

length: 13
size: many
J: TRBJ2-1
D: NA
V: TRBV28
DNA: TGTGCCAGCACCTCTTGGGACCCCGGGGATAGTTTCTTC
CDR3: CASTSWDPGDSFF